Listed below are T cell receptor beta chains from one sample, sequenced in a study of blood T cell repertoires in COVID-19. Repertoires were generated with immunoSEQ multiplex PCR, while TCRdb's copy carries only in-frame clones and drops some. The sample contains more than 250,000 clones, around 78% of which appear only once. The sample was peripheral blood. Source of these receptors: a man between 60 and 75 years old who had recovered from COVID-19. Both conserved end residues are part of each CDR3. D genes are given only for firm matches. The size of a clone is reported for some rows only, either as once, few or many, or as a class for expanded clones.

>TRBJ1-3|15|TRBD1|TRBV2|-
CASRTGTGSGNTIYF
TGTGCCAGCAGGACCGGGACAGGGTCGGGAAACACCATATATTTT
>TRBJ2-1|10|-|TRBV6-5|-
CASTGVEQFF
TGTGCCAGCACGGGAGTCGAGCAGTTCTTC
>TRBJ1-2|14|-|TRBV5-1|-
CASSLGLSPYGYTF
TGCGCCAGCAGCTTGGGTCTGTCCCCCTATGGCTACACCTTC
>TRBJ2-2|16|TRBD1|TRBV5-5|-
CASSFRDRGGTGELFF
TGTGCCAGCAGCTTCCGGGACAGGGGGGGCACCGGGGAGCTGTTTTTT
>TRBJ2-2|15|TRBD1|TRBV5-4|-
CASSGRDRSSGELFF
TGTGCCAGCAGCGGCCGGGACAGGAGTTCCGGGGAGCTGTTTTTT
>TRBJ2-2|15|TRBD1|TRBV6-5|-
CASSYSTGVTGELFF
TGTGCCAGCAGTTACTCGACAGGGGTCACCGGGGAGCTGTTTTTT
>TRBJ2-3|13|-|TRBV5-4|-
CASSRNREDTQYF
TGTGCCAGCAGCCGGAACAGAGAAGATACGCAGTATTTT
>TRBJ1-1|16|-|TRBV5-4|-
CASSRPPQGLNTEAFF
TGTGCCAGCAGCCGGCCCCCACAGGGTTTGAACACTGAAGCTTTCTTT
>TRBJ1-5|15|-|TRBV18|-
CASSPRGGSNQPQHF
TGTGCCAGCTCACCACGAGGGGGTAGCAATCAGCCCCAGCATTTT
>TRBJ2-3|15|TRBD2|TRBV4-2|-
CASSPAGSDTDTQYF
TGTGCCAGCAGCCCAGCGGGGAGCGACACAGATACGCAGTATTTT
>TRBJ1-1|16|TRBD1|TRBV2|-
CASSQEIPGGSTEAFF
TGTGCCAGCAGTCAGGAGATACCAGGGGGGTCCACTGAAGCTTTCTTT
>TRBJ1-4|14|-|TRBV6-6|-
CASKQTTTNEKLFF
TGTGCCAGCAAACAGACAACAACTAATGAAAAACTGTTTTTT
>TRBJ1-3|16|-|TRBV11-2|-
CASSLDLAGGGNTIYF
TGTGCCAGCAGCTTAGATTTAGCGGGAGGCGGAAACACCATATATTTT
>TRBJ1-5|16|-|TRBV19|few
CASSIDLGAADQPQHF
TGTGCCAGTAGTATAGATTTGGGGGCGGCCGATCAGCCCCAGCATTTT
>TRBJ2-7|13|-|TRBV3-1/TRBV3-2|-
CASSQVIGYEQYF
TGTGCCAGCAGCCAAGTAATCGGCTACGAGCAGTACTTC
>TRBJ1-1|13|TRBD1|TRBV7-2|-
CASSQDRDTEAFF
TGTGCCAGCAGCCAGGACAGGGACACTGAAGCTTTCTTT
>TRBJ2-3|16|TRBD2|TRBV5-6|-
CASSFGLAEMTDTQYF
TGTGCCAGCAGCTTCGGACTAGCGGAGATGACAGATACGCAGTATTTT
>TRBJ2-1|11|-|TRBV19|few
CASSRQTEQFF
TGTGCCAGTAGCCGACAGACGGAGCAGTTCTTC
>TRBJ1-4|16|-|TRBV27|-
CASSLGPTTTNEKLFF
TGTGCCAGCAGTTTAGGCCCGACAACAACTAATGAAAAACTGTTTTTT
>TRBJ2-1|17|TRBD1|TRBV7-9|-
CASSTRTGQVSYNEQFF
TGTGCCAGCAGCACTCGGACAGGGCAAGTATCCTACAATGAGCAGTTCTTC
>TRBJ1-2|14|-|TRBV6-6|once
CASFAGNFNYGYTF
TGTGCCAGCTTCGCCGGGAATTTTAACTATGGCTACACCTTC
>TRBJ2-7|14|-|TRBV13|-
CASSLGLADNEQYF
TGTGCCAGCAGCTTAGGCCTAGCCGATAACGAGCAGTACTTC
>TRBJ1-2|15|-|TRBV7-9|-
CASSPSGTYGTGYTF
TGTGCCAGCAGCCCAAGCGGGACATACGGGACGGGCTACACCTTC
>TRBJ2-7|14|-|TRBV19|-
CASSISRLSYEQYF
TGTGCCAGTAGTATTTCTAGACTATCCTACGAGCAGTACTTC
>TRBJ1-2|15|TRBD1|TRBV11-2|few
CASSLEGHRGEGYTF
TGTGCCAGCAGCTTGGAGGGGCACAGGGGCGAGGGCTACACCTTC
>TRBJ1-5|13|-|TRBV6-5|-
CASSTGINQPQHF
TGTGCCAGCAGCACAGGAATCAATCAGCCCCAGCATTTT
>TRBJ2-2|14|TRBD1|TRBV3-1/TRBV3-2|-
CASSHNRGSGELFF
TGTGCCAGCAGCCACAACAGGGGTTCCGGGGAGCTGTTTTTT
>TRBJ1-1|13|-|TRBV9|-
CASLHLGANEAFF
TGTGCCAGCCTCCACCTGGGGGCCAATGAAGCTTTCTTT
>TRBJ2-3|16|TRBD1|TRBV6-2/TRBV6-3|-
CASSPTGTGSTDTQYF
TGTGCCAGCAGCCCTACCGGGACAGGGAGCACAGATACGCAGTATTTT